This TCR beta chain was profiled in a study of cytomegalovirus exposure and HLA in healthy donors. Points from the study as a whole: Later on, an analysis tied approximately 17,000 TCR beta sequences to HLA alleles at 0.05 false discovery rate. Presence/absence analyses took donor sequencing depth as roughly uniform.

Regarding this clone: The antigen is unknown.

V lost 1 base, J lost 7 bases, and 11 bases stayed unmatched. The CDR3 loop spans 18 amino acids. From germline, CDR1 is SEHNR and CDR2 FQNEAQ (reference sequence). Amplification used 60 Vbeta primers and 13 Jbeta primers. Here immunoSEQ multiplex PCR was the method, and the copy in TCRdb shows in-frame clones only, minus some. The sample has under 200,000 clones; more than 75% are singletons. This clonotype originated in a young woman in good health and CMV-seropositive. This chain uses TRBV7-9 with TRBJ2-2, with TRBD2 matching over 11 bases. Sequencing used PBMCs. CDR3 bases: TGTGCCAGCAGCTTAGAAGGGCTAGCGGGGGGCCGAGGCGGGGAGCTGTTTTTT. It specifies CASSLEGLAGGRGGELFF.